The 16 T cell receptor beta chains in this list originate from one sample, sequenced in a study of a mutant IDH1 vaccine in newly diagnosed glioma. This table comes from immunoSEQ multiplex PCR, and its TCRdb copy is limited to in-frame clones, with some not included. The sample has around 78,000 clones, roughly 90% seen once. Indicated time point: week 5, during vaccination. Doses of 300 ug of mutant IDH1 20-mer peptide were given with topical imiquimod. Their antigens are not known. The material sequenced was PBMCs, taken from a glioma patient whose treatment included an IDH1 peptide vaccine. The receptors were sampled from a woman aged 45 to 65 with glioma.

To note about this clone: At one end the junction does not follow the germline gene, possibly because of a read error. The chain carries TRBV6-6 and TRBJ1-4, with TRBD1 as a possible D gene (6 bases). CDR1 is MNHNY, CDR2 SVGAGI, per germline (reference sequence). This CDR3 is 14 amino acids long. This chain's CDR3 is CASSYQGRPEKLFF. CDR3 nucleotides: TGCGCCAGCAGTTACCAGGGGAGACCCGAAAAACTGTTTTTT.

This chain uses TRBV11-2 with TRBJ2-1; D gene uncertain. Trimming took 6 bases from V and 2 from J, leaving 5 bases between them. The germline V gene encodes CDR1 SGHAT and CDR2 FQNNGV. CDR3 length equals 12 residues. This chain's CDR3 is CASRPAYNEQFF. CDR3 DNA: TGTGCCAGCAGACCGGCCTACAATGAGCAGTTCTTC.

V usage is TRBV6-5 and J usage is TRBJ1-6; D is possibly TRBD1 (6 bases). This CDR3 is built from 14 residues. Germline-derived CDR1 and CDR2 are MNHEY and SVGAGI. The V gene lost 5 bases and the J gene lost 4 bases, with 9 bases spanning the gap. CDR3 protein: CASSVGAYNSPLHF. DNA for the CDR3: TGTGCCAGCAGTGTGGGGGCGTATAATTCACCCCTCCACTTT.

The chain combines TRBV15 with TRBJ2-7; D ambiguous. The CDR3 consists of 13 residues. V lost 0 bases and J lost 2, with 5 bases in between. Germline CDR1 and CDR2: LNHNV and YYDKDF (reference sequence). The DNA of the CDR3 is TGTGCCACCAGCAGAGATATCGCCTACGAGCAGTACTTC. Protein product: CATSRDIAYEQYF.

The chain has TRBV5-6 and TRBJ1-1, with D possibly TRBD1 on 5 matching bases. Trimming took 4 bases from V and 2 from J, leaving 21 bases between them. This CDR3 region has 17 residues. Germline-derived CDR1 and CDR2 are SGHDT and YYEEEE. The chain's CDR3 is CASSPLTGGPGNTEAFF. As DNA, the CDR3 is TGTGCCAGCAGCCCTCTTACAGGAGGGCCGGGCAACACTGAAGCTTTCTTT.

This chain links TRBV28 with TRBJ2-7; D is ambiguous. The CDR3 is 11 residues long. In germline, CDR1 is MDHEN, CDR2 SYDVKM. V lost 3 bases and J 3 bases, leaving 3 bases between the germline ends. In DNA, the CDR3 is TGTGCCAGCAGTTTTCGCTACGAGCAGTACTTC. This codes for CASSFRYEQYF.

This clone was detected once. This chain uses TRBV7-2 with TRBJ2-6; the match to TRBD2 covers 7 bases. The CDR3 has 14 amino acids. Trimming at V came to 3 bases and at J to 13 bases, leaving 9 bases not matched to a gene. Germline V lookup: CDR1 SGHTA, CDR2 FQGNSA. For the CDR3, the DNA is TGTGCCAGCAGCTTGACTAGCTGGGCCGGGGTCCTGACTTTC. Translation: CASSLTSWAGVLTF.

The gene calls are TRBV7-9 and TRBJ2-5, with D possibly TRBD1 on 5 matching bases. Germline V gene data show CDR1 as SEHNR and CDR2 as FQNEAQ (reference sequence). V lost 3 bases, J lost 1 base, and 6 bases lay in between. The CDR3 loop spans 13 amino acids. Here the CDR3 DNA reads TGTGCCAGCAGCTTCGACAGCCAAGAGACCCAGTACTTC. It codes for CASSFDSQETQYF.

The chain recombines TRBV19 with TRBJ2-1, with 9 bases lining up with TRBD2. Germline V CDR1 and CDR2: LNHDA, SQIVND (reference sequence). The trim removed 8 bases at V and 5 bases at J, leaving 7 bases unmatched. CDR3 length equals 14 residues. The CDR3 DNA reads TGTGCCAGTTGTAGCGGGAGTGCAAACAATGAGCAGTTCTTC. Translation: CASCSGSANNEQFF.

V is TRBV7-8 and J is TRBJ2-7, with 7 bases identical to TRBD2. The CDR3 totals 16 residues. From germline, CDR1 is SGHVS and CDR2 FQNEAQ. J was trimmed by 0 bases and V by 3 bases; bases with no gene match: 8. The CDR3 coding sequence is TGTGCCAGCAGCTTTGGGCCTGGGAGGGGCTCCTACGAGCAGTACTTC. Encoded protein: CASSFGPGRGSYEQYF. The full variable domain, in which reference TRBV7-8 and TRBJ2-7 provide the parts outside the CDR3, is GAGVSQSPRYKVAKRGQDVALRCDPISGHVSLFWYQQALGQGPEFLTYFQNEAQLDKSGLPSDRFFAERPEGSVSTLKIQRTQQEDSAVYLCASSFGPGRGSYEQYFGPGTRLTVT.

In DNA form, the CDR3 reads TGCGCCAGCAGTGTGGGACTCTTCAATGAGCAGTTCTTC. It is translated as CASSVGLFNEQFF. V is TRBV10-2 and J is TRBJ2-1, with D tentatively TRBD2 (6 bases). V lost 4 bases, J lost 6 bases, and 10 bases lay in between. CDR1 and CDR2 from the germline V gene are WSHSY and SAAADI. The CDR3 runs 13 residues.

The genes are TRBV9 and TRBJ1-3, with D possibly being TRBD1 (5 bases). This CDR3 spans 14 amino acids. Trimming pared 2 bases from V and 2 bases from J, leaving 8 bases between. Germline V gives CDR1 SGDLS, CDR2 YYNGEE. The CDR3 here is CASSVGATGNTIYF. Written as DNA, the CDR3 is TGTGCCAGCAGCGTCGGGGCTACTGGAAACACCATATATTTT.

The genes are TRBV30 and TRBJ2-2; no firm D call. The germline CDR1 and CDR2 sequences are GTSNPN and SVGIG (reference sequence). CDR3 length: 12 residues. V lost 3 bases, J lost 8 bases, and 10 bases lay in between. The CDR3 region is CAWSVLPGELFF. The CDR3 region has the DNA TGTGCCTGGAGCGTACTTCCGGGGGAGCTGTTTTTT.

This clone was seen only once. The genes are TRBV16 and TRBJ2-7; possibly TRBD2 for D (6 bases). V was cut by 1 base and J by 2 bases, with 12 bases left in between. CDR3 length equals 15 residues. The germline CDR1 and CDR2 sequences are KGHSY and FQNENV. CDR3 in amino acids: CASSQFGTQPYEQYF. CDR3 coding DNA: TGTGCCAGCAGCCAATTCGGGACTCAACCCTACGAGCAGTACTTC.

The CDR3 sequence: CASPSGAEQFF. As DNA, the CDR3 is TGTGCCAGCCCGAGCGGCGCTGAGCAGTTCTTC. The rearrangement links TRBV6-1 to TRBJ2-1; tentative D call: TRBD2 (5 bases). The CDR3 has 11 amino acids. Germline-derived CDR1 and CDR2 are MNHNS and SASEGT. Trimming pared 8 bases from V and 9 bases from J, leaving 11 bases between.

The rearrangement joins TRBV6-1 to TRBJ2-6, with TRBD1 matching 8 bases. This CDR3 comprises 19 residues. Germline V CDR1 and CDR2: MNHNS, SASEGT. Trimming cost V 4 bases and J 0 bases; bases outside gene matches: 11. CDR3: CASSGLGQAIHSGANVLTF. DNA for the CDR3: TGTGCCAGCAGTGGCCTGGGACAGGCAATTCACTCTGGGGCCAACGTCCTGACTTTC.